This TCR beta chain was identified in a study of shared clonotypes between healthy human individuals. This CDR3 is 14 amino acids long. The V gene lost 8 bases and the J gene lost 4 bases, with 17 bases spanning the gap. The germline CDR1 and CDR2 sequences are MNHEY and SVGAGI. Notes on the study in general: Sharing across several donors was seen in 4.5% to 5.5% of naive CD4 clonotypes.

Using approximately 190 ng DNA, some 30,000 T cell genomes, the sorted-subset replicate PCRs were run. The data were produced by immunoSEQ multiplex PCR, yet TCRdb's version contains in-frame clones alone and is incomplete. The sample lists more than 2,000,000 clones, 85% to 95% occurring once. A remark on this clone: As yet, its antigen is unknown.

Nashville, Tennessee was home to all donors, who were Caucasian adults. The material sequenced was naive CD4+ T cells from PBMCs. The subset here: CD45RA+ positively selected. The origin of this receptor is a man aged 18 to 29 in good health. Some clones in this sample may be carry-over from other donors' samples. This chain links TRBV6-5 with TRBJ1-1; a weak D match, TRBD1 (6 bases). The CDR3 protein is CASERGGRGTEAFF. The CDR3 DNA reads TGTGCCAGCGAACGCGGGGGGCGAGGCACTGAAGCTTTCTTT.